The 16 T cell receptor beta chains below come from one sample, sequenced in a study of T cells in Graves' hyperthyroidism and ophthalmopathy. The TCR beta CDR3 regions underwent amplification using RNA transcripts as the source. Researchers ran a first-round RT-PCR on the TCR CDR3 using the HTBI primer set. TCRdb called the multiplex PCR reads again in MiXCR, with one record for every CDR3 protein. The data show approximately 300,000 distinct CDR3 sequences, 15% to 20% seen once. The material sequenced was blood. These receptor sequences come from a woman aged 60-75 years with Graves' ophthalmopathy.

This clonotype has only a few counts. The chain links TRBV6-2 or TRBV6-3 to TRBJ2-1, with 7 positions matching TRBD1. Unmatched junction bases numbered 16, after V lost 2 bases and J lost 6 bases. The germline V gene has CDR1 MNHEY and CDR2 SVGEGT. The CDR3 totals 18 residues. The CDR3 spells CASSYLGAGRGPSNEQFF. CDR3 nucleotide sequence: TGTGCCAGCAGTTACCTTGGGGCTGGAAGGGGGCCATCCAATGAGCAGTTCTTC.

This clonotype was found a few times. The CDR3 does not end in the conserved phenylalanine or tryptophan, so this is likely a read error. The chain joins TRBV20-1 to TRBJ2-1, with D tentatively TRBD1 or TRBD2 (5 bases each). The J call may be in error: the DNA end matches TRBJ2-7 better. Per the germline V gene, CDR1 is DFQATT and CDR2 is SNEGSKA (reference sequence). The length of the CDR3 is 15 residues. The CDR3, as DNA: TGCAGTGCTAGAGATCCTCGGGGCTCCTTCGGCGAGCAGTACCTC. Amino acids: CSARDPRGSFGEQYL.

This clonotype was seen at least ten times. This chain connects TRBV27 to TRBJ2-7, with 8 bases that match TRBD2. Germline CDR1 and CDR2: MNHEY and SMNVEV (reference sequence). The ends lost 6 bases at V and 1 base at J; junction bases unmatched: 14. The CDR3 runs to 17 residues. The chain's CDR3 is CASRPSGSISNSYEQYF. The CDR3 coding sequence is TGTGCCAGCAGACCTAGCGGGTCCATCTCAAATTCCTACGAGCAGTACTTC.

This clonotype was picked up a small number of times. The CDR3 sequence: CASSQDLRGLDEQYF. DNA of the CDR3: TGCGCCAGCAGCCAAGATTTGAGGGGCCTAGACGAGCAGTACTTC. The chain uses TRBV4-1 and TRBJ2-7; D is perhaps TRBD1 or TRBD2 (5 bases each). The V and J ends lost 0 bases and 5 bases respectively, with 14 bases between them. Germline CDR1 and CDR2: MGHRA and YSYEKL. The CDR3 contains 15 residues.

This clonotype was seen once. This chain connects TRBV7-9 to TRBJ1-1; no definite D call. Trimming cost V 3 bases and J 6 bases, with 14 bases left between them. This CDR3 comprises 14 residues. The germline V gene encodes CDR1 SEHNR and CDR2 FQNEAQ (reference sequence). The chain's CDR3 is CASSFGPPRAEAFF. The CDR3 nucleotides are TGTGCCAGCAGCTTCGGGCCCCCACGCGCTGAAGCTTTCTTT.

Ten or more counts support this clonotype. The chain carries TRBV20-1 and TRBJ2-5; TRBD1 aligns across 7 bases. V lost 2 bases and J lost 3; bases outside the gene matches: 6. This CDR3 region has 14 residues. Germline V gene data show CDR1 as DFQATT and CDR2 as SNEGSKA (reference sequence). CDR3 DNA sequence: TGCAGTGCTAGAATCTGGGACAGAAAAGAGACCCAGTACTTC. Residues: CSARIWDRKETQYF.

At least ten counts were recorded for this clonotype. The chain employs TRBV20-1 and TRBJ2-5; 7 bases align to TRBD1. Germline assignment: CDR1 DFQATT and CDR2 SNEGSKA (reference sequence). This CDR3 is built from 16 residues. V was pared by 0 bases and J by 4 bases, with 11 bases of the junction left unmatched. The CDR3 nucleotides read TGCAGTGCTAGAGATGGGAAGGGGGCTTCCCGAGAGACCCAGTACTTC. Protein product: CSARDGKGASRETQYF.

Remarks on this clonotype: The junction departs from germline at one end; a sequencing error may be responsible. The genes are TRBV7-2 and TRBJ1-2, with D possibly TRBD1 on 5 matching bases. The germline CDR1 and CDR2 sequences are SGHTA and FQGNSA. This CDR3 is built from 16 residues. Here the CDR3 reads CASSYDPAGLPYSYTF. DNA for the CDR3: TGTGCCAGCAGCTACGACCCGGCAGGGCTTCCCTATAGCTACACCTTC.

The CDR3 loop reads CASIASGSRDEQYF. DNA of the CDR3: TGTGCCAGCATTGCTAGCGGGAGTAGGGATGAGCAGTACTTC. The V gene is TRBV6-1, the J gene TRBJ2-7; 10 bases agree with TRBD2. The V gene end was trimmed by 7 bases and the J gene end by 7 bases; junction bases not matched to a gene: 10. From germline, CDR1 is MNHNS and CDR2 SASEGT. The CDR3 covers 14 residues.

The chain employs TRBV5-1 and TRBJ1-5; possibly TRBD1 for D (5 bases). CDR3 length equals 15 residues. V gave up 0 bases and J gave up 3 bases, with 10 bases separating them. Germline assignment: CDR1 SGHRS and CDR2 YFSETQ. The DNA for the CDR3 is TGCGCCAGCAGCTTGGCCCCGGGACTCAATCAGCCCCAGCATTTT. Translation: CASSLAPGLNQPQHF.

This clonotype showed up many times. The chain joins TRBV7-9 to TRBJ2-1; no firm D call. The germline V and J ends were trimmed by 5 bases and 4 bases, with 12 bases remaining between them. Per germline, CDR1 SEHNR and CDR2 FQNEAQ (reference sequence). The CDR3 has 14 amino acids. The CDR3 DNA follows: TGTGCCAGCAGCCCGGAGTTGGGGTACAATGAGCAGTTCTTC. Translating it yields CASSPELGYNEQFF.

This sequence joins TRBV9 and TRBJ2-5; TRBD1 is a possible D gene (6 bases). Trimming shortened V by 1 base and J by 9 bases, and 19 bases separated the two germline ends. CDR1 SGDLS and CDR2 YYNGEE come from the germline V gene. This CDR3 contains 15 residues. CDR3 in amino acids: CASSVTGTAGEAQYF. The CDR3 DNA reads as TGTGCCAGCAGCGTAACAGGGACGGCCGGTGAGGCCCAGTACTTC.

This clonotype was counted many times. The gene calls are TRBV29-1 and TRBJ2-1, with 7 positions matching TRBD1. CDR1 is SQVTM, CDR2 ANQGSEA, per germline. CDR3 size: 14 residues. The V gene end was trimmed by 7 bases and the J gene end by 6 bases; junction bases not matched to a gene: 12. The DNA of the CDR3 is TGCAGCGCCGAAGCGGCGGCAGGGGGCAATGAGCAGTTCTTC. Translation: CSAEAAAGGNEQFF.

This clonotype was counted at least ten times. The DNA for the CDR3 is TGTGCCAGCAGCGTTGGAACTAACTATGGCTACACCTTC. Protein product: CASSVGTNYGYTF. This chain uses TRBV9 with TRBJ1-2; no definite D call. The V gene lost 2 bases and the J gene lost 0 bases, with 5 bases spanning the gap. The germline gives CDR1 SGDLS, CDR2 YYNGEE. This CDR3 is 13 amino acids long.

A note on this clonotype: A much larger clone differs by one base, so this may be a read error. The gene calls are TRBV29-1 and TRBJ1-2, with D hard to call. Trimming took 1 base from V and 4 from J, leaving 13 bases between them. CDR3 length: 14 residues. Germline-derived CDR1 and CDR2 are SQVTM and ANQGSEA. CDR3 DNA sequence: TGCAGCGTTGAAGGAGAGGAGGGCGTCTATGGCTACACCTTC. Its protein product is CSVEGEEGVYGYTF.

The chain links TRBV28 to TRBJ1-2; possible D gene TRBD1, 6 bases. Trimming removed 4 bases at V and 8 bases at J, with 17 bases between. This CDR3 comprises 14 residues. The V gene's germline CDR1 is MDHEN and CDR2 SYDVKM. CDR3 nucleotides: TGTGCCAGCAGTTCCCAACAGGGTTCGCGGGGCTACACCTTC. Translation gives CASSSQQGSRGYTF.